This T cell receptor (beta chain) was recorded in a study of OX40 agonist ivuxolimab in advanced cancers. About the study: Patients achieving partial responses numbered three: one hepatocellular carcinoma case and two cutaneous melanoma cases. Study-wide results and limits: Clonal expansion was among the lowest in partial responders at 0.1-3.0 mg/kg, especially CD8+. Blood T cells, both CD4+ and CD8+, expanded clonally by week 6 at 0.1 to 3.0 mg/kg.

Germline CDR1 reads KGHSH; CDR2 reads LQKENI. The V gene lost 2 bases and the J gene lost 0 bases, with 14 bases spanning the gap. CDR3 length: 17 amino acids. Some clones are missing from TCRdb's copy, which holds only in-frame ones; the method was immunoSEQ multiplex PCR. The sample has about 56,000 clones; around 80% are singletons. As regards this clone: Antigen specificity is unknown.

Researchers took blood at baseline, on cycle 4 day 1, and on cycle 7 day 1. This specimen consisted of CD4+ or CD8+ T cells sorted from blood, obtained in a trial of the OX40 agonist ivuxolimab. The source of this sequence is an adult with an advanced solid tumor such as melanoma, head and neck, liver or kidney cancer. The chain uses TRBV18 and TRBJ1-3; D is undetermined. CDR3 bases: TGTGCCAGCTCACCATTGACAAAAAAGGGCTCTGGAAACACCATATATTTT. This sequence encodes CASSPLTKKGSGNTIYF.